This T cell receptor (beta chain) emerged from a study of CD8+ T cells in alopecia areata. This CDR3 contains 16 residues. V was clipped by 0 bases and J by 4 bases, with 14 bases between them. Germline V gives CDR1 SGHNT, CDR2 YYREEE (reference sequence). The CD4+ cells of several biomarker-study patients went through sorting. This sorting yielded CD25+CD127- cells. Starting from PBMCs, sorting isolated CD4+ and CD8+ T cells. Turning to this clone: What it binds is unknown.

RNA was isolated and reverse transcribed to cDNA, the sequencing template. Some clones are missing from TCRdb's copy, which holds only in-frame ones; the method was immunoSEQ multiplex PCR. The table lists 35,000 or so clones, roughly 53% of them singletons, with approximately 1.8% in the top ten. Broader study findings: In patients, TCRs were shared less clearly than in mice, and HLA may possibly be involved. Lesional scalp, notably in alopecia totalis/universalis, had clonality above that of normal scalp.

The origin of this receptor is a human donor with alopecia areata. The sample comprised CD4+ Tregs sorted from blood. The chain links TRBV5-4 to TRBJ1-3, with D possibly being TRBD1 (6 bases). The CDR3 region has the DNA TGTGCCAGCAGCTTGGGGGGACACAGGGAAGGAAACACCATATATTTT. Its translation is CASSLGGHREGNTIYF.